The T cell receptor beta chain under discussion was sequenced for a study of cytomegalovirus exposure and HLA in healthy donors. Study results and caveats: Follow-up analysis later connected one missense variant in DCLRE1C with trimming of TCR beta V- and J-genes. Listed as cytomegalovirus-associated were 150 to 200 TCR beta chains.

Primers: 60 Vbeta forward and 13 Jbeta reverse. Original analysis: In a later analysis, 75 million to 95 million unique TCR beta chains included roughly 11 million shared by two or more donors. Measured with immunoSEQ multiplex PCR; TCRdb has only the in-frame clones, and not every one. V, J and clone size reflect that table, while D and trimming were determined from the DNA. The sample yields under 200,000 clones, roughly 77% seen once. Germline loops: CDR1 MDHEN, CDR2 SYDVKM. The CDR3 is 19 amino acids. V lost 7 bases to trimming and J lost 4 bases; unmatched junction nucleotides: 19. Only one count was recorded for this clone. Its antigen is undetermined. Healthy bone marrow donors made up the donors.

The chain has TRBV28 and TRBJ1-2; 12 nucleotides align to TRBD1. The sequenced sample consisted of PBMCs. The receptor comes from a woman aged 40 to 50 in good health and CMV-seropositive. CDR3 residues: CASTTPPGTGGRGGYGYTF. The DNA for the CDR3 is TGTGCCAGCACCACACCTCCCGGGACAGGGGGCAGAGGGGGCTATGGCTACACCTTC.